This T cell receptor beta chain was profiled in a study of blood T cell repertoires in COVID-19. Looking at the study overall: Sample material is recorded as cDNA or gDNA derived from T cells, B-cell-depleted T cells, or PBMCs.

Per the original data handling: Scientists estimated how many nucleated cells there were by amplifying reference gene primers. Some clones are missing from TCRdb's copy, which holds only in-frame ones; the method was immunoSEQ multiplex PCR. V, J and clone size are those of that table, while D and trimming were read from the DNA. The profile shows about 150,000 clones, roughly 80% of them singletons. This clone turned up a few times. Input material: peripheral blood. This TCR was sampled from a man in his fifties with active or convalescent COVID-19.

The CDR3 loop reads CSVDPSSYNEQFF. DNA for the CDR3: TGCAGCGTTGACCCGAGCTCCTACAATGAGCAGTTCTTC. The rearrangement links TRBV29-1 to TRBJ2-1; no clear D. Deletions cut 3 bases from V and 0 bases from J, with 6 bases between. The CDR3 loop spans 13 amino acids. The germline V gene has CDR1 SQVTM and CDR2 ANQGSEA.